The text below deals with one T cell receptor beta chain. Here immunoSEQ multiplex PCR was the method, and the copy in TCRdb shows in-frame clones only, minus some. The data hold a few hundred thousand clones, with around 90% observed a single time. Participants were aged roughly 18 to 89 years from approximately 24 US areas. The V gene's germline CDR1 is MNHEY and CDR2 SMNVEV (reference sequence). The CDR3 spans 16 residues. The V gene end was trimmed by 7 bases and the J gene end by 6 bases; junction bases not matched to a gene: 17. The sample originates from a study of blood T cell repertoires in COVID-19. About the study: The cDNA or gDNA used as material had been derived from T cells, B-cell-depleted T cells, or PBMCs.

This TCR came from a human donor in a cohort exposed to, infected with or recovered from COVID-19 (not recorded which). The donor label of this sample is uncertain. Sequencing was done on a sample of PBMCs or T cells enriched from blood (not recorded which). The chain combines TRBV27 with TRBJ2-7; 8 bases align to TRBD1. The CDR3 DNA is TGTGCCAGCACTTCCCGGACAGGGCTAAAACTGGGCGAGCAGTACTTC. Residues: CASTSRTGLKLGEQYF.